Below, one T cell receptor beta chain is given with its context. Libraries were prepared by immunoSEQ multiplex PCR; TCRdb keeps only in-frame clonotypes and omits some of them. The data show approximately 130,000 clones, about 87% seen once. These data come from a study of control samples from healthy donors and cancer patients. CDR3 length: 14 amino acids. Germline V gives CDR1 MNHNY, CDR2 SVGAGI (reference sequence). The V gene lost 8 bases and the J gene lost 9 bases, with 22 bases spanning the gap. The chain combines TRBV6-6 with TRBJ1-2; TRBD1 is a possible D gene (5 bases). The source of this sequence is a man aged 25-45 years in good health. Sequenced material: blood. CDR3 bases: TGTGCCAGCCTTACTTCGGGAGGGGTCGGTAGCTACACCTTC. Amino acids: CASLTSGGVGSYTF.